The source of this T cell receptor beta chain is a study of cytomegalovirus exposure and HLA in healthy donors. Study conclusions and caveats: Earlier results showed most TCR beta V segments being productive about 87% or about 30% of the time. Certain sequence variants were highly shared and formed a cluster, and this cluster was likely a sequencing artifact. Some TCR beta chains (around 180 of them) were listed as cytomegalovirus-associated. A later analysis reportedly found fewer N-insertions in an Asian-associated ancestry cluster than the roughly 670-donor mean.

PCR employed 60 Vbeta and 13 Jbeta primers. Repertoires were generated with immunoSEQ multiplex PCR, while TCRdb's copy carries only in-frame clones and drops some. The sample lists approximately 170,000 clones; 62% were seen once. The germline CDR1 and CDR2 sequences are SGDLS and YYNGEE. The CDR3 is 17 residues long. A word on this clone: Antigen specificity is unknown. Relative to the germline gene, one junction end is altered; a read error may explain this.

The sample consisted of PBMCs. The chain is built from TRBV9 and TRBJ2-3; 16 nucleotides agree with TRBD2. This TCR was sampled from a man aged 40-55 years in good health and CMV-seronegative. CDR3 protein: CASSVGTSGRATDAQYF. CDR3 DNA sequence: TGTGCCAGCAGCGTTGGGACTAGCGGGAGGGCCACAGATGCGCAGTATTTT. Filled out from reference TRBV9 and TRBJ2-3, the complete variable domain reads DSGVTQTPKHLITATGQRVTLRCSPRSGDLSVYWYQQSLDQGLQFLIQYYNGEERAKGNILERFSAQQFPDLHSELNLSSLELGDSALYFCASSVGTSGRATDAQYFGPGTRLTVL.